A single T cell receptor (beta chain) is shown here with its context. Every PCR received spiked-in synthetic TCR analog templates. The repertoire was sequenced with immunoSEQ multiplex PCR; TCRdb's copy has only in-frame clones and lacks some. Here the sample spans around 22,000 clones, roughly 85% being singletons. CDR3 length: 16 residues. V dropped 5 bases and J dropped 1; count of bases not matched to a gene: 4. Germline V lookup: CDR1 SEHNR, CDR2 FQNEAQ (reference sequence). This entry is derived from a study of PD-L1 blockade in urothelial cancer. About the research overall: Starting in about 2014, patients were given atezolizumab (1,200 mg intravenously every 3 weeks).

This sequence was found in a man in his fifties with urothelial cancer. The V call is TRBV7-9, the J call TRBJ2-3, with 12 bases lining up with TRBD2. This specimen was PBMCs, taken around atezolizumab (anti-PD-L1) treatment. CDR3 DNA sequence: TGTGCCAGCAGCGCACTAGCGGGGGGACGCACAGATACGCAGTATTTT. Translating gives CASSALAGGRTDTQYF.